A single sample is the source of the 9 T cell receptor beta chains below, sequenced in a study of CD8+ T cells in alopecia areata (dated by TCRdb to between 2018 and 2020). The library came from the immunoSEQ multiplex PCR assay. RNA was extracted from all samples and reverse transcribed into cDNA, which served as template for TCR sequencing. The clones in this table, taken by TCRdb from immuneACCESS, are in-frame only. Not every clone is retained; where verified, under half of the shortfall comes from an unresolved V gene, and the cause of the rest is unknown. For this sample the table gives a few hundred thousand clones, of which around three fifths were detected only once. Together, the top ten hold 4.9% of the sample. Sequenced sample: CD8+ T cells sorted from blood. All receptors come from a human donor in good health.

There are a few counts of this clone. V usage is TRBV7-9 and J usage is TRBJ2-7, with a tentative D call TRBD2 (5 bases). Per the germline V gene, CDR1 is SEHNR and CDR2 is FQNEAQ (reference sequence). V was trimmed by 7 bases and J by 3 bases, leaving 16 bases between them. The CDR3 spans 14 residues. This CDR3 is CASTAEDSNYEQYF. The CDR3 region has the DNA TGTGCCAGCACCGCCGAGGACTCAAACTACGAGCAGTACTTC.

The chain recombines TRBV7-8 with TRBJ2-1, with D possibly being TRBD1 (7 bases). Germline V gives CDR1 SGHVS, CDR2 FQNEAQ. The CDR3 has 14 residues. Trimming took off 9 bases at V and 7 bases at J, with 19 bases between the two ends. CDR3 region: CASSRDPGGNEQFF. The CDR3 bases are TGTGCCAGTTCCCGGGACCCAGGGGGGAATGAGCAGTTCTTC.

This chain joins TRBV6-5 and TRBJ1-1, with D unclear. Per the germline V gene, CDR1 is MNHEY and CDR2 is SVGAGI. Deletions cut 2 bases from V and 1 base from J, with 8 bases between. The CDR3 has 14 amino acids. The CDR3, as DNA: TGTGCCAGCAGTTACCTCGCGGAGAACACTGAAGCTTTCTTT. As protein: CASSYLAENTEAFF.

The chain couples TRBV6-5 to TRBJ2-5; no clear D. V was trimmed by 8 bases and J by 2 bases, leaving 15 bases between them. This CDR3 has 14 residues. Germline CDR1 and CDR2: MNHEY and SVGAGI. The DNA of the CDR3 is TGTGCCAGCGGGATCCTAAGGGCTCAAGAGACCCAGTACTTC. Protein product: CASGILRAQETQYF.

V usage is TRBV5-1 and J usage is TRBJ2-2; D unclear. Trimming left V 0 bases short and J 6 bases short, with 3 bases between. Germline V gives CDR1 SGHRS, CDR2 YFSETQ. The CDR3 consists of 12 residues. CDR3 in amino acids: CASSLDPGELFF. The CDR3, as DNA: TGCGCCAGCAGCTTGGACCCCGGGGAGCTGTTTTTT.

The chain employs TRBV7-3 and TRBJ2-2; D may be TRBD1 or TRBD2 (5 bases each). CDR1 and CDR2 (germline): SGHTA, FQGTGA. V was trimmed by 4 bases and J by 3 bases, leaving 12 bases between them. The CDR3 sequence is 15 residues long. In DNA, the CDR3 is TGTGCCAGCAGCTCCGGACTGGGGGACACCGGGGAGCTGTTTTTT. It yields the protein CASSSGLGDTGELFF.

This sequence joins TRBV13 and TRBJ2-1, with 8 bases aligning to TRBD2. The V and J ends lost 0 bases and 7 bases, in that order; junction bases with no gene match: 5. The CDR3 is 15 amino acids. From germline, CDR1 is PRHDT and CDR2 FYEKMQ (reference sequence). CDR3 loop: CASSLGRGGRNEQFF. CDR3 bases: TGTGCCAGCAGCTTAGGCCGGGGGGGCCGGAATGAGCAGTTCTTC.

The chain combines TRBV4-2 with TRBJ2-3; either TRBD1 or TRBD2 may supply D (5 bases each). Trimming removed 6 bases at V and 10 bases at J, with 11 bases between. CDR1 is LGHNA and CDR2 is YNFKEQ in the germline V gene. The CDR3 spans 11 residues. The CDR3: CASSPGTSQYF. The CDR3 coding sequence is TGTGCCAGCAGTCCCGGGACGTCGCAGTATTTT.

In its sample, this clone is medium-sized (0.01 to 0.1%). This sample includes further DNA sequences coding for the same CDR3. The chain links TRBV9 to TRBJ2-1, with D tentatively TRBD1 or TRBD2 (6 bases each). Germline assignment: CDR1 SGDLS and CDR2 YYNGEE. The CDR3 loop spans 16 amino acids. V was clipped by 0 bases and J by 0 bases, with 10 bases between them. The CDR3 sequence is CASSVEEGGSYNEQFF. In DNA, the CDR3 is TGTGCCAGCAGCGTAGAGGAGGGGGGCTCCTACAATGAGCAGTTCTTC.